This T cell receptor beta chain was retrieved from a study of T cell responses to AZD1222 COVID-19 vaccine. Trimming cost V 5 bases and J 4 bases; bases outside gene matches: 13. This CDR3 has 16 residues. In germline, CDR1 is SEHNR, CDR2 FQNEAQ (reference sequence). Study results and limitations: Rises in breadth and depth of Spike-specific TCRs came after two AZD1222 doses.

Details on this clone: No antigen is known for it.

The assay was immunoSEQ multiplex PCR, and TCRdb's table has in-frame clones only and misses some. This sample has approximately 170,000 clones, with 85% to 95% found just once. The V gene is TRBV7-9, the J gene TRBJ1-1; 7 bases agree with TRBD1. This TCR was recovered from an adult in good health. Specimen: peripheral blood, collected on day 0 of AZD1222 vaccination. The DNA for the CDR3 is TGTGCCAGCAGCATAGAAAGACAGGGTAGGGGCACTGAAGCTTTCTTT. Encoded protein: CASSIERQGRGTEAFF.